This T cell receptor beta chain comes out of a study of T-cell reconstitution after alpha-beta-depleted transplantation in children. Trimming took off 0 bases at V and 0 bases at J, with 13 bases between the two ends. This CDR3 is 16 amino acids long. Germline values: CDR1 SGDLS, CDR2 YYNGEE. During its preparation, the TCRbeta library received unique molecular identifiers. Using its own MiXCR run on the PCR reads, TCRdb lists one record per CDR3 protein. This table has 100,000 or so distinct CDR3 sequences, 7.5% to 9.5% appearing once. In regard to this clonotype: Its antigen is not known.

Overall study results and limits: Expanded graft clones numbering several hundred reportedly gave rise to alpha-beta T cells about two months after transplant.

The chain recombines TRBV9 with TRBJ2-7; D is unresolved. Specimen: PBMCs, collected before TCRalphabeta/CD19-depleted stem cell transplant. The receptor was isolated from a boy aged 2 to 10 with acute lymphoblastic leukemia, due to receive a stem cell transplant. CDR3 coding DNA: TGTGCCAGCAGCGTAGGGGGTTCTACTGGCTCCTACGAGCAGTACTTC. Encoded protein: CASSVGGSTGSYEQYF.